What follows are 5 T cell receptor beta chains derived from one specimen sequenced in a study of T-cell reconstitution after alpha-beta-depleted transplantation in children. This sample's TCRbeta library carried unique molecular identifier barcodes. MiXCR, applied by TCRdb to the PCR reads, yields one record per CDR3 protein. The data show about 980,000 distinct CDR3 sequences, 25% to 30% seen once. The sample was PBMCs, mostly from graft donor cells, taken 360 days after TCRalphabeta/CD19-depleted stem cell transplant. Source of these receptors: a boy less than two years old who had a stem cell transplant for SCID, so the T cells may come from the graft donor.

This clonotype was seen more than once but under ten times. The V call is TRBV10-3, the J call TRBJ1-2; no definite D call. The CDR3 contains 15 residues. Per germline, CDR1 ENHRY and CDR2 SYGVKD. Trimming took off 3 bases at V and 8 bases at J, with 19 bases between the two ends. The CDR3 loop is CAISDLNPWTEGYTF. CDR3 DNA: TGTGCCATCAGTGACCTAAATCCGTGGACGGAAGGCTACACCTTC.

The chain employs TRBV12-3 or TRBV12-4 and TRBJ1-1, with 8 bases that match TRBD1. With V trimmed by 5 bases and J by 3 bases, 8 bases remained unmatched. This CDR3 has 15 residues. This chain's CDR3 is CASSPRTGWDTEAFF. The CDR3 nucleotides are TGTGCCAGCAGTCCACGGACAGGGTGGGACACTGAAGCTTTCTTT.

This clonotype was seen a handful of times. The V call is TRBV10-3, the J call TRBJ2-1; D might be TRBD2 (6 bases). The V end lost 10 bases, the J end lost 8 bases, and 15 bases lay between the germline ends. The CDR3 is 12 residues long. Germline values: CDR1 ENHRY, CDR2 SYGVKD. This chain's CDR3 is CATETSFHEQFF. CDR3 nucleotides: TGTGCCACCGAGACTAGTTTTCATGAGCAGTTCTTC.

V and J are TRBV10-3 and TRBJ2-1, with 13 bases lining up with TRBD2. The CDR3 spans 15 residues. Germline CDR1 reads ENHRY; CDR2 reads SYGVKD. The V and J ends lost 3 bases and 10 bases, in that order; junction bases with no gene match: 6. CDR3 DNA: TGTGCCATCAGTGACCCGGGACTAGCGGGGTCAGAGCAGTTCTTC. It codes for CAISDPGLAGSEQFF.

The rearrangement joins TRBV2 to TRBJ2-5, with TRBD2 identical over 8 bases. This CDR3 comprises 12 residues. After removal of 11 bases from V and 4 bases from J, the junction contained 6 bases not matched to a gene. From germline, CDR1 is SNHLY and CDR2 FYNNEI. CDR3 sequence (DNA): TGTGCCCGGGGGGGGGCTAGAGAGACCCAGTACTTC. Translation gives CARGGARETQYF.